The source of this TCR beta chain is a study of shared clonotypes between healthy human individuals. It was CD45RO-negative cells, positively selected for CCR7, that made up naive CD8 cells, with terminally differentiated effector memory CD45RA+ cells excluded. V lost 9 bases and J 2 bases, leaving 20 bases between the germline ends. The CDR3 totals 16 residues. Germline V gene sequence: CDR1 LNHNV, CDR2 YYDKDF (reference sequence). TCRdb keeps only in-frame clones here, not all; method: immunoSEQ multiplex PCR. In the table there are about 1.9 million clones, 85% to 95% of which are singletons. This receptor was obtained from a man between 18 and 35 years old in good health. Some clones in this sample may be carry-over from other donors' samples. Sequencing input: naive CD8+ T cells from PBMCs. The chain carries TRBV15 and TRBJ2-1; D is possibly TRBD2 (6 bases). The CDR3 region has the DNA TGTGCCACTTATAAGGAGGGGAGTGATCCCTACAATGAGCAGTTCTTC. Translated: CATYKEGSDPYNEQFF.